This entry features one T cell receptor beta chain sequence. Authors' processing steps: Counts of nucleated cells, estimated from reference gene primer amplification, were obtained. Assay used: immunoSEQ multiplex PCR; TCRdb lists only in-frame clones, some missing. That table furnishes V, J and clone size, whereas the DNA furnished D and trimming. This sample yields about 330,000 clones, of which roughly 86% are seen a single time; about 5.4% belongs to the top ten. V was shortened by 3 bases and J by 4 bases, with 10 bases between the two germline ends. The CDR3 length is 13 residues. Germline CDR1 and CDR2: SEHNR and FQNEAQ (reference sequence). This sample is part of a study of blood T cell repertoires in COVID-19. About the study: T cells, B-cell-depleted T cells, or PBMCs provided the cDNA or gDNA that served as material.

The chain couples TRBV7-9 to TRBJ2-7, with TRBD1 as a possible D gene (6 bases). The specimen sequenced was PBMCs or T cells enriched from blood (not recorded which). The clonotype was recovered from a woman between 25 and 40 years old who had recovered from COVID-19. The CDR3 protein is CASSFGTLYEQYF. CDR3 DNA: TGTGCCAGCAGCTTCGGGACACTTTACGAGCAGTACTTC.